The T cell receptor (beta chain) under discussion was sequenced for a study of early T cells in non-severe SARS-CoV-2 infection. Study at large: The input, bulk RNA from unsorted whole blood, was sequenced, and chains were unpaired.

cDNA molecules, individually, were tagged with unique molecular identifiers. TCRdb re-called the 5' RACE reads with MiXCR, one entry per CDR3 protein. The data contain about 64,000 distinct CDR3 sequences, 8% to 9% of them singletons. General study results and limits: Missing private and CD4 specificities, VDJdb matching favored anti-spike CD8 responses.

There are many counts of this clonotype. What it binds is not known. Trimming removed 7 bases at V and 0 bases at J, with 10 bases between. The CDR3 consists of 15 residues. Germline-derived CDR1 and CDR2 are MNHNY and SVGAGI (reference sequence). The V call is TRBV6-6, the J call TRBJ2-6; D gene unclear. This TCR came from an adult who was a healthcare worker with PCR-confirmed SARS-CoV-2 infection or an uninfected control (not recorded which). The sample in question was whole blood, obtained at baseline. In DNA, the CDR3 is TGTGCCAGCATCCAACTGAGCTCTGGGGCCAACGTCCTGACTTTC. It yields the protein CASIQLSSGANVLTF.